A single sample gave rise to the 19 T cell receptor beta chains below, sequenced in a study of T cell responses to AZD1222 COVID-19 vaccine. The repertoire was sequenced with immunoSEQ multiplex PCR; TCRdb's copy has only in-frame clones and lacks some. The table includes tens of thousands of clones, 85% detected once. This specimen consisted of peripheral blood, obtained on day 0 of AZD1222 vaccination. All receptors derive from an adult in good health.

The gene calls are TRBV7-2 and TRBJ2-4; the D is unclear. The CDR3 is 12 amino acids. V lost 5 bases to trimming and J lost 5 bases, with 7 bases between them. Germline V lookup: CDR1 SGHTA, CDR2 FQGNSA. The CDR3 loop reads CASSPTENIQYF. The CDR3 nucleotides are TGTGCCAGCAGCCCGACCGAAAACATTCAGTACTTC.

The V call is TRBV29-1, the J call TRBJ2-5; 7 bases are shared with TRBD1. V gave up 4 bases and J gave up 4 bases; unmatched junction bases: 24. This CDR3 spans 19 amino acids. CDR1 is SQVTM, CDR2 ANQGSEA, per germline. CDR3: CSVVPYRGFGSLQLETQYF. The CDR3 nucleotides read TGCAGCGTTGTTCCTTACAGGGGTTTCGGGTCCTTACAATTAGAGACCCAGTACTTC.

This chain uses TRBV9 with TRBJ1-1; D is unclear. This CDR3 has 14 amino acids. Germline V gives CDR1 SGDLS, CDR2 YYNGEE. V shed 2 bases and J shed 6 bases, with 14 bases lying between them. This chain's CDR3 is CASSVGSSHAEAFF. Written as DNA, the CDR3 is TGTGCCAGCAGCGTCGGCAGCTCGCACGCTGAAGCTTTCTTT.

The chain employs TRBV11-3 and TRBJ2-3; D ambiguous. Per germline, CDR1 SGHNT and CDR2 YENEEA. This CDR3 comprises 13 residues. V dropped 1 base and J dropped 3 bases, with 5 bases sitting between them. Written as DNA, the CDR3 is TGTGCCAGCAGCTTAGGGGAAACAGATACGCAGTATTTT. Amino acid sequence: CASSLGETDTQYF. The full variable domain, rest sourced from reference TRBV11-3 and TRBJ2-3, is EAGVVQSPRYKIIEKKQPVAFWCNPISGHNTLYWYLQNLGQGPELLIRYENEEAVDDSQLPKDRFSAERLKGVDSTLKIQPAELGDSAVYLCASSLGETDTQYFGPGTRLTVL.

With regard to this clone: At one end the junction does not follow the germline gene, possibly because of a read error. This chain joins TRBV5-1 and TRBJ1-3, with unresolved D. The germline CDR1 and CDR2 sequences are SGHRS and YFSETQ. The CDR3 runs 13 residues. CDR3 in amino acids: CASSTASRNTIYF. CDR3 coding DNA: TGCGCCAGCAGCACGGCCTCTAGAAACACCATATATTTT.

This clone came up a few times. The chain uses TRBV28 and TRBJ1-2; D perhaps matches TRBD1 (5 bases). With 10 bases removed from V and 8 bases from J, the gap between germline ends came to 29 bases. The CDR3 sequence is 16 residues long. Germline-derived CDR1 and CDR2 are MDHEN and SYDVKM. CDR3 in amino acids: CAITKPRGGRGSGYTF. The CDR3 DNA is TGTGCCATCACTAAACCGCGTGGGGGTCGGGGCAGCGGCTACACCTTC.

The gene calls are TRBV25-1 and TRBJ1-2, with a possible D match to TRBD1 (5 bases). The length of the CDR3 is 13 residues. Germline CDR1 is MGHDK and CDR2 is SYGVNS. Between the trimmed V and J ends, which lost 6 bases and 3 bases, there was a span of 11 bases. The CDR3: CASRGLLHYGYTF. The CDR3 DNA follows: TGTGCCAGCAGGGGACTGCTGCACTATGGCTACACCTTC.

V usage is TRBV6-5 and J usage is TRBJ1-1; D is perhaps TRBD1 (5 bases). Germline assignment: CDR1 MNHEY and CDR2 SVGAGI. The CDR3 is made up of 13 amino acids. V was clipped by 8 bases and J by 1 base, with 11 bases between them. CDR3 sequence reads: CASGGRANTEAFF. In DNA, the CDR3 is TGTGCCAGCGGAGGCAGGGCGAACACTGAAGCTTTCTTT.

The V gene is TRBV14, the J gene TRBJ2-2, with D hard to call. The ends were cut back, 0 bases at V and 1 base at J, with 6 bases in the middle. CDR1 SGHDN and CDR2 FVKESK come from the germline V gene. The CDR3 runs 15 residues. CDR3 sequence reads: CASSQEYRNTGELFF. CDR3 DNA: TGTGCCAGCAGCCAAGAATACAGGAACACCGGGGAGCTGTTTTTT. Combining the CDR3 with reference TRBV14 and TRBJ2-2 gives the whole variable domain EAGVTQFPSHSVIEKGQTVTLRCDPISGHDNLYWYRRVMGKEIKFLLHFVKESKQDESGMPNNRFLAERTGGTYSTLKVQPAELEDSGVYFCASSQEYRNTGELFFGEGSRLTVL.

V usage is TRBV11-1 and J usage is TRBJ2-1; 7 nucleotides align to TRBD2. CDR1 SGHAT and CDR2 FQDESV come from the germline V gene (reference sequence). V lost 0 bases and J lost 7; bases outside the gene matches: 6. This CDR3 is 15 amino acids long. For the CDR3, the DNA is TGTGCCAGCAGCTTAGCGAGCGGGGCGGGAAATGAGCAGTTCTTC. Its translation: CASSLASGAGNEQFF.

CDR3: CASRRTGTEAFF. DNA of the CDR3: TGTGCCAGCAGGAGGACAGGTACTGAAGCTTTCTTT. The V and J genes are TRBV3-1 (or the pseudogene TRBV3-2) and TRBJ1-1, with TRBD1 matching 7 bases. The J segment lost 5 bases and the V segment lost 6 bases, leaving 3 bases of the junction unmatched. Germline V gene sequence: CDR1 LGHDT, CDR2 YNNKEL (reference sequence). The CDR3 is 12 amino acids.

This chain joins TRBV11-3 and TRBJ1-3; D is unclear. The CDR3 covers 13 residues. Trimming left V 4 bases short and J 4 bases short, with 8 bases between. In germline, CDR1 is SGHNT, CDR2 YENEEA. CDR3 DNA: TGTGCCAGCAGCTCCGGGATCGGAAACACCATATATTTT. This encodes CASSSGIGNTIYF.

CDR3 DNA: TGTGCCAGCAGTCCGAGGGACAGGAACACTGAAGCTTTCTTT. As protein: CASSPRDRNTEAFF. The chain uses TRBV27 and TRBJ1-1, with 7 bases that match TRBD1. The germline V gene has CDR1 MNHEY and CDR2 SMNVEV (reference sequence). The V segment lost 5 bases and the J segment 1 base; nucleotides outside the gene matches: 4. This CDR3 has 14 residues.

The chain has TRBV9 and TRBJ1-6; 7 bases are a match to TRBD1. CDR3 length equals 14 residues. Germline CDR1 is SGDLS and CDR2 is YYNGEE. Trimming cost V 5 bases and J 4 bases; bases outside gene matches: 3. CDR3 sequence reads: CASRKGQYNSPLHF. The CDR3 coding sequence is TGTGCCAGCAGAAAGGGACAGTATAATTCACCCCTCCACTTT.

This CDR3 is CASSVATGTGGGYTF. CDR3 nucleotide sequence: TGTGCCAGCAGCGTAGCTACCGGGACAGGGGGAGGCTACACCTTC. V and J are TRBV9 and TRBJ1-2, with 11 bases that match TRBD1. The CDR3 totals 15 residues. Germline loops: CDR1 SGDLS, CDR2 YYNGEE. Germline trimming cut 0 bases from V and 8 bases from J; bases unmatched to any gene: 6.

The J gene is TRBJ2-3, the V gene TRBV5-1, with 7 nucleotides matching TRBD2. CDR3 length: 15 residues. With V trimmed by 0 bases and J by 4 bases, 5 bases remained unmatched. CDR1 and CDR2 from the germline V gene are SGHRS and YFSETQ. DNA of the CDR3: TGCGCCAGCAGCTTGGCGGCGGGGGTGGCAGATACGCAGTATTTT. It specifies CASSLAAGVADTQYF. Filled out from reference TRBV5-1 and TRBJ2-3, the complete variable domain reads KAGVTQTPRYLIKTRGQQVTLSCSPISGHRSVSWYQQTPGQGLQFLFEYFSETQRNKGNFPGRFSGRQFSNSRSEMNVSTLELGDSALYLCASSLAAGVADTQYFGPGTRLTVL.

The CDR3 DNA is TGTGCCAGCAGCCCTAAGGCCCAGGGTATCTTGAGTGGGAAGAGAATGGCCCAGTACTTC. The encoded protein is CASSPKAQGILSGKRMAQYF. V and J are TRBV5-4 and TRBJ2-5; D may be TRBD1 (5 bases). This CDR3 has 20 amino acids. The germline V gene has CDR1 SGHNT and CDR2 YYREEE (reference sequence). Trimming took 4 bases from V and 9 from J, leaving 37 bases between them.

This rearrangement joins TRBV29-1 to TRBJ1-1, with 7 bases aligning to TRBD1. The CDR3 loop spans 14 amino acids. The germline V gene encodes CDR1 SQVTM and CDR2 ANQGSEA. V trimming: 7 bases; J trimming: 1 base; junction bases outside the gene matches: 9. The CDR3 sequence is CSGDGQVGNTEAFF. For the CDR3, the DNA is TGCAGCGGCGATGGACAGGTGGGGAACACTGAAGCTTTCTTT. The full variable domain, completed using reference TRBV29-1 and TRBJ1-1, is SAVISQKPSRDICQRGTSLTIQCQVDSQVTMMFWYRQQPGQSLTLIATANQGSEATYESGFVIDKFPISRPNLTFSTLTVSNMSPEDSSIYLCSGDGQVGNTEAFFGQGTRLTVV.

This chain joins TRBV5-1 and TRBJ2-5, with 12 bases that match TRBD2. The CDR3 contains 16 residues. Germline loops: CDR1 SGHRS, CDR2 YFSETQ. V shed 5 bases and J 4 bases; nucleotides not matched to a gene: 9. The CDR3 sequence is CASSPGATSGGETQYF. CDR3 nucleotide sequence: TGCGCCAGCAGTCCCGGAGCGACTAGCGGGGGAGAGACCCAGTACTTC.